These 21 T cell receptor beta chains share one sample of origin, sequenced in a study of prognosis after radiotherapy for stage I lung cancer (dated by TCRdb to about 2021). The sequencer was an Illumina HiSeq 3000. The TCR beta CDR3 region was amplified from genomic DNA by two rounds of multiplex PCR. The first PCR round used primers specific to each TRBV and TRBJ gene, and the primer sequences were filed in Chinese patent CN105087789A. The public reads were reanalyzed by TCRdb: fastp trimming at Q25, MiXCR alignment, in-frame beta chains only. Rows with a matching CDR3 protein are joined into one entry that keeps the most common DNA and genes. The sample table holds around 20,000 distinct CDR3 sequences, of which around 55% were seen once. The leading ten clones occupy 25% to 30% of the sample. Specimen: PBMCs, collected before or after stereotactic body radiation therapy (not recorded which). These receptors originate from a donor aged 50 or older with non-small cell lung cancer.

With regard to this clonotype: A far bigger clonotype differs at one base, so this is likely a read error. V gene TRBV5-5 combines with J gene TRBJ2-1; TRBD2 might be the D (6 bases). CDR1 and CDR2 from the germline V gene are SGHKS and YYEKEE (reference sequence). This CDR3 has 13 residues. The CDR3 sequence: CASSPRRVDEQFF. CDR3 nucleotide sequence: TGCGCCAGCAGCCCCAGGAGGGTCGATGAGCAGTTCTTC.

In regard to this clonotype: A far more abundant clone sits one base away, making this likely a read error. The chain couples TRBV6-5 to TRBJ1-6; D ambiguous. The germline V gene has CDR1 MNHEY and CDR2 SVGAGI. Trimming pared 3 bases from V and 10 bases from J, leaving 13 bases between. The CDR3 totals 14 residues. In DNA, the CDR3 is TGTGCCAGCAGTTATATTCGGAGAGAGTCACCCCTCCACTTT. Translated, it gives CASSYIRRESPLHF.

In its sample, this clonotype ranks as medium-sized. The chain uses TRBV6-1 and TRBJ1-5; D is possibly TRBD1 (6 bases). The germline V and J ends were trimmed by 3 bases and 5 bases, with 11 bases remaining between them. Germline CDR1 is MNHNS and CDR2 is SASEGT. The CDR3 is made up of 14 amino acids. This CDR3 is CASSDDPGDQPQHF. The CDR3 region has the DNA TGTGCCAGCAGTGATGACCCAGGGGATCAGCCCCAGCATTTT.

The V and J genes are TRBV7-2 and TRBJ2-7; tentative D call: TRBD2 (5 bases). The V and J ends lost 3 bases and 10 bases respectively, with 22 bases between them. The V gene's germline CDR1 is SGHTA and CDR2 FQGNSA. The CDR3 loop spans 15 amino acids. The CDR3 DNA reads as TGTGCCAGCAGCTTTGGGGTAACTAGAGGTGCCGATCAGTACTTC. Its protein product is CASSFGVTRGADQYF.

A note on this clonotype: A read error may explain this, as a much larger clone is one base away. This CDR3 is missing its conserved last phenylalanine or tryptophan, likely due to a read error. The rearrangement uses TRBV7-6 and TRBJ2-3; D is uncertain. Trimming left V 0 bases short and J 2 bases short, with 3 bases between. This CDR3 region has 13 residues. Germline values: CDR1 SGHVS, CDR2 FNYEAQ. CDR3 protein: CASSLAPTDTQYL. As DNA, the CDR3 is TGTGCCAGCAGCTTAGCCCCCACAGATACGCAGTATCTT.

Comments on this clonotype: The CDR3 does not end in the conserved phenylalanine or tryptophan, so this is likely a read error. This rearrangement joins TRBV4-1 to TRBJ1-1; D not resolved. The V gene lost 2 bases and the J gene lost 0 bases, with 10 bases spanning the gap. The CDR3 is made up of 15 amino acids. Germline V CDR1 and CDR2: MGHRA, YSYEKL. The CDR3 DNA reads TGCGCCAGCAGCCAATTCCACCCCATGAACACTGAAGCTTTCATT. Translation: CASSQFHPMNTEAFI.

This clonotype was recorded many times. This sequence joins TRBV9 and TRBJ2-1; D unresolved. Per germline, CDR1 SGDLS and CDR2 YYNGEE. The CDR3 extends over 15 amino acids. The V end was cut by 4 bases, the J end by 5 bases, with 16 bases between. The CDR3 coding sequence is TGTGCCAGCAGCCCGGGCCCCCAGAGCAACAATGAGCAGTTCTTC. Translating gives CASSPGPQSNNEQFF. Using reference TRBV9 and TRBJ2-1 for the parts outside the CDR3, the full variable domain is DSGVTQTPKHLITATGQRVTLRCSPRSGDLSVYWYQQSLDQGLQFLIQYYNGEERAKGNILERFSAQQFPDLHSELNLSSLELGDSALYFCASSPGPQSNNEQFFGPGTRLTVL.

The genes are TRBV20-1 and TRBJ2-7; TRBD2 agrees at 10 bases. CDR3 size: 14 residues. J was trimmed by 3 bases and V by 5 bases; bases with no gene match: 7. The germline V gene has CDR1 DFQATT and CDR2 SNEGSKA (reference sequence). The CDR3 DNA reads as TGCAGTGCTCGGACTAGCGGTAGTTTCTACGAGCAGTACTTC. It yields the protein CSARTSGSFYEQYF.

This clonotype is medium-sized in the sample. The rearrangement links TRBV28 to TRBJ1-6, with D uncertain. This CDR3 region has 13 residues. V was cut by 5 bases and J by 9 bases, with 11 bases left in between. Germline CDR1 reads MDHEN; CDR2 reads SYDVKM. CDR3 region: CASSPNVGSPLHF. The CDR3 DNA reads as TGTGCCAGCAGTCCTAATGTAGGTTCACCCCTCCACTTT.

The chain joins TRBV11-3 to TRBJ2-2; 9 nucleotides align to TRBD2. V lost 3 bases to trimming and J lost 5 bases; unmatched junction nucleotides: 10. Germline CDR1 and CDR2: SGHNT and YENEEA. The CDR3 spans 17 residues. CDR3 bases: TGTGCCAGCAGCTTGGTGCGAATAGCGGGAGTAACCGGGGAGCTGTTTTTT. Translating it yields CASSLVRIAGVTGELFF.

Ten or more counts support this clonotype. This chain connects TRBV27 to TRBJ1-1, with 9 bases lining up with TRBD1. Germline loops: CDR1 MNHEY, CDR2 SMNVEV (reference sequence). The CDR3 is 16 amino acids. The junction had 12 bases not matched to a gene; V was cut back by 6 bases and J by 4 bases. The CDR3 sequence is CASRYRGQGLATEAFF. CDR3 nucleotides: TGTGCCAGCAGGTACAGGGGGCAGGGGTTGGCCACTGAAGCTTTCTTT.

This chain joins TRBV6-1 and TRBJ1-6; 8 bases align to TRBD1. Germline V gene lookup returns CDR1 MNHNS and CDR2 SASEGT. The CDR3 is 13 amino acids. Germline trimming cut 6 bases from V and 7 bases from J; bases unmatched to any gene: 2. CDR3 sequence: CASRGTGNSPLHF. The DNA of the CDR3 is TGTGCCAGCAGAGGGACAGGCAATTCACCCCTCCACTTT.

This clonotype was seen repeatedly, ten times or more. CDR3 DNA: TGTGCCTGGAGTAGGGACAGCAACACTGAAGCTTTCTTT. Translating gives CAWSRDSNTEAFF. The chain carries TRBV30 and TRBJ1-1; 7 bases align to TRBD1. V was clipped by 2 bases and J by 2 bases; unmatched bases: 2. The CDR3 is 13 amino acids. Germline CDR1 reads GTSNPN; CDR2 reads SVGIG (reference sequence).

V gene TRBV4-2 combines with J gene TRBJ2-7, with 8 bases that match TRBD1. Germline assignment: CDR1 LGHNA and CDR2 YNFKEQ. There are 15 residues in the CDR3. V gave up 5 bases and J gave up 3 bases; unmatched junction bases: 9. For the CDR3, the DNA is TGTGCCAGCAGCGGAGGGGACAGGCAGGTCTACGAGCAGTACTTC. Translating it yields CASSGGDRQVYEQYF.

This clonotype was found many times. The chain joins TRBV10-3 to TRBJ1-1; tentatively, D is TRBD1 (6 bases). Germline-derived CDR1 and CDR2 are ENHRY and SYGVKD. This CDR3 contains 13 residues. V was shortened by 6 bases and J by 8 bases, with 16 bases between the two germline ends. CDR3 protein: CAIRGGQGNEAFF. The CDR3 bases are TGTGCCATCAGGGGGGGCCAGGGCAACGAAGCTTTCTTT.

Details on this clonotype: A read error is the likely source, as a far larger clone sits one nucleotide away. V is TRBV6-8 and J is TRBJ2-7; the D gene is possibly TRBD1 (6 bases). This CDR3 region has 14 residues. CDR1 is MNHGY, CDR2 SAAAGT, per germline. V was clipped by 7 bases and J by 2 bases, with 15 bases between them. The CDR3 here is CASTQVGGPYEQYF. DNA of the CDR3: TGTGCCAGCACCCAGGTAGGGGGACCCTACGAGCAGTACTTC.

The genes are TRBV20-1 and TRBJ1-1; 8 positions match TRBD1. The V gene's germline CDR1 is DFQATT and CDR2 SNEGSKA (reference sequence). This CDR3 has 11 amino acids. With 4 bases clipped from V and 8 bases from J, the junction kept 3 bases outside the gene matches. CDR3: CSATRDREAFF. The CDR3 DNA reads TGCAGTGCTACAAGGGACAGGGAAGCTTTCTTT.

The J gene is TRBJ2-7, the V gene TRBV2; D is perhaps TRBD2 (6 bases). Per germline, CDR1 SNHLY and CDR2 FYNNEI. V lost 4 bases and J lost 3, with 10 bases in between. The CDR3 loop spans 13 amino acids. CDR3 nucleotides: TGTGCCAGCAGTGCGGGACTCCTCTACGAGCAGTACTTC. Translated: CASSAGLLYEQYF. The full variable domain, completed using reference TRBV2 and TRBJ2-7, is EPEVTQTPSHQVTQMGQEVILRCVPISNHLYFYWYRQILGQKVEFLVSFYNNEISEKSEIFDDQFSVERPDGSNFTLKIRSTKLEDSAMYFCASSAGLLYEQYFGPGTRLTVT.

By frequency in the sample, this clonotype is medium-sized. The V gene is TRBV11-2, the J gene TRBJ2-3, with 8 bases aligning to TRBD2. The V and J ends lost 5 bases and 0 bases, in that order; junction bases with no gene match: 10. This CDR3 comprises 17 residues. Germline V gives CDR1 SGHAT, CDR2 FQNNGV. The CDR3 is CASSPGGVLISTDTQYF. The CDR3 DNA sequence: TGTGCCAGCAGCCCGGGGGGGGTTTTAATTAGCACAGATACGCAGTATTTT.

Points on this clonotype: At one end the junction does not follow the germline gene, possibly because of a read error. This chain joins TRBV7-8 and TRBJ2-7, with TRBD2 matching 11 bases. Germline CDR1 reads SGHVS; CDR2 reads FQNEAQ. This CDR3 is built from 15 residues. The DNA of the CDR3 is TGTGGCAGCAGCCCACTAGCGGGAGCCTCCTACGAGCAGTACTTC. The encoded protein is CGSSPLAGASYEQYF.

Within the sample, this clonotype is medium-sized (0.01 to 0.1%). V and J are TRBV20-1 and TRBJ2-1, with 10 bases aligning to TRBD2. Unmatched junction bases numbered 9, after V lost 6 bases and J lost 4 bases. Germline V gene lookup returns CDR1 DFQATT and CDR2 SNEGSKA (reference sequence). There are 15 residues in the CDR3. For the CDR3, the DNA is TGCAGTGCCCCAAACCTAGCGGGAGTTTACAATGAGCAGTTCTTC. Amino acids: CSAPNLAGVYNEQFF.